This TCR beta chain was obtained from a study of T-cell memory formation after mild COVID-19. The CDR3 is 18 amino acids. After removal of 5 bases from V and 4 bases from J, the junction contained 12 bases not matched to a gene. Germline CDR1 is SGHNT and CDR2 is YENEEA. From the 5' RACE reads, TCRdb called clonotypes with MiXCR, one entry per CDR3 protein. The table records some 440,000 distinct CDR3 sequences, more than 20% of them present only once. As regards this clonotype: Its target is not known.

Notes on the study in general: Memory sampled before infection contained some responding clones, suggesting cross-reactive memory joined.

The chain uses TRBV11-3 and TRBJ2-7; 15 positions agree with TRBD2. The clonotype comes from an adult woman who had mild COVID-19 (a few samples of this study predate the infection). Cell type and time point are not known. Sequencing was carried out using PBMCs or a T cell subset sorted from them (not recorded which). This chain's CDR3 is CASSPGTSGRFPPYEQYF. In DNA form, the CDR3 reads TGTGCCAGCAGCCCCGGGACTAGCGGGAGGTTTCCCCCTTACGAGCAGTACTTC.